This entry is about one TCR beta chain. What it binds is not known. This sample is drawn from a study of cytomegalovirus exposure and HLA in healthy donors. Study outcomes and limitations: Within a later analysis, the majority of CMV-associated TCR beta chains appeared HLA-restricted. Roughly even sequencing depth across donors was the assumption behind the presence/absence analyses. An analysis done earlier found most TCR beta V segments productive about 87% or about 30% of the time.

Germline loops: CDR1 SNHLY, CDR2 FYNNEI. The CDR3 contains 14 residues. The V gene end was trimmed by 6 bases and the J gene end by 5 bases; junction bases not matched to a gene: 6. Researchers ran the PCR with 60 Vbeta and 13 Jbeta primers. Assay used: immunoSEQ multiplex PCR; TCRdb lists only in-frame clones, some missing. Here the sample spans fewer than 250,000 clones, 80% to 90% being singletons. Input material: PBMCs. The origin of this receptor is a man aged 30 to 45 in good health and CMV-seronegative. This chain connects TRBV2 to TRBJ2-7; 11 bases agree with TRBD1. CDR3 amino acids: CASRLDRGLDEQYF. The CDR3 DNA follows: TGTGCCAGCAGACTGGACAGGGGGCTGGACGAGCAGTACTTC.